This TCR beta chain was sequenced in a study of T cells after yellow fever vaccination. Via MiXCR, TCRdb re-called the 5' RACE reads, giving one row per CDR3 protein. The table has a few hundred thousand distinct CDR3 sequences, approximately 3% seen once. Trimming took off 3 bases at V and 0 bases at J, with 12 bases between the two ends. The V gene's germline CDR1 is SGHTA and CDR2 FQGNSA. The CDR3 runs to 15 residues. This chain joins TRBV7-2 and TRBJ2-7; D perhaps matches TRBD2 (6 bases). Sequencing used CD4+ T cells sorted from PBMCs, obtained 10 days after the yellow fever booster vaccination. This TCR was recovered from a man aged 18-30 years who received the YFV17D yellow fever vaccine. CDR3 in amino acids: CASSLRGGLSYEQYV. In DNA form, the CDR3 reads TGTGCCAGCAGCTTGAGGGGAGGTCTCTCCTACGAGCAGTACGTC.